The sequence of this TCR beta chain was determined in a study of T cell repertoires in cytomegalovirus infection. Study context: In the study, CMV epitopes included recently identified HLA-C-restricted and well-studied HLA-B-restricted ones.

This clonotype has a handful of counts. Its antigen is unknown. MiXCR, run by TCRdb on the reads, gives a single entry per CDR3 protein. The repertoire consists of approximately 1,000,000 distinct CDR3 sequences, with around 30% occurring once and the leading ten covering around an eighth. Study results and limitations: In two of eight donors, the top clonotype was HLA-C-restricted CMV-specific. There were carriers of CMV plus the relevant HLA, and cumulative public TCR beta family frequency identified them.

Germline V lookup: CDR1 MNHEY, CDR2 SVGAGI. This CDR3 contains 16 residues. J was trimmed by 5 bases and V by 3 bases; bases with no gene match: 6. The V and J genes are TRBV6-5 and TRBJ2-3; 12 bases match TRBD1. This clonotype originated in a human donor in good health (CMV status not recorded). Some clones in this sample may be carry-over from other donors' samples. Here the sequenced sample was cultured CD8+ T cells from PBMCs, taken from culture after CMV antigen stimulation. The CDR3 protein is CASSYGDRGRGDTQYF. CDR3 nucleotide sequence: TGTGCCAGCAGTTATGGGGACAGGGGGCGTGGAGATACGCAGTATTTT.